The sequence of this T cell receptor beta chain was determined in a study of shared clonotypes between healthy human individuals. About this clone itself: Other DNA variants within this sample encode the same CDR3.

Researchers ran the assay at a deep level. This table comes from immunoSEQ multiplex PCR, and its TCRdb copy is limited to in-frame clones, with some not included. The table has around 1.4 million clones, approximately 98.5% seen once. A split of CD4+ cells into CD45RA+ naive and CD45RA-negative memory subsets was performed. The V segment lost 4 bases and the J segment 3 bases; nucleotides outside the gene matches: 5. Germline-derived CDR1 and CDR2 are SGDLS and YYNGEE. This CDR3 contains 14 residues. The sequence was collected from a man aged 25-40 years in good health. The sample was naive CD4+ T cells sorted from blood. Subset meaning: CD45RA+ positively selected. The rearrangement uses TRBV9 and TRBJ2-7, with 9 bases that match TRBD1. The CDR3 DNA sequence: TGTGCCAGCAGCAGGGGACAGGGAAACTACGAGCAGTACTTC. Encoded protein: CASSRGQGNYEQYF.